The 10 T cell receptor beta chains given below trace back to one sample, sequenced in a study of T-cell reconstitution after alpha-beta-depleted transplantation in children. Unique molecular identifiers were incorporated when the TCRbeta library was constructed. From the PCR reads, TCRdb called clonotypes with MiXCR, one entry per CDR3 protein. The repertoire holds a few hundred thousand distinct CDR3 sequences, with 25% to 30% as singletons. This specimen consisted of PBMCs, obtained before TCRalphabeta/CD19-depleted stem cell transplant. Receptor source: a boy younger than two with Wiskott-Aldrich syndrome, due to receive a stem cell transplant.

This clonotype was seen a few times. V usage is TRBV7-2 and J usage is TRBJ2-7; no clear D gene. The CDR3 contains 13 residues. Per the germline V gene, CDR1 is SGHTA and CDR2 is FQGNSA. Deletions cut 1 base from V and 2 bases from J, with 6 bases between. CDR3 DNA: TGTGCCAGCAGCTTAGAGGTTACCTACGAGCAGTACTTC. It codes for CASSLEVTYEQYF.

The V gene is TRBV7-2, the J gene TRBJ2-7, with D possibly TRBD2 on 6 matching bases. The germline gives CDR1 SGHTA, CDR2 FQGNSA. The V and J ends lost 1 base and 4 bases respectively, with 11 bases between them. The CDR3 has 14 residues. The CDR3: CASSLEGGAYEQYF. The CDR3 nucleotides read TGTGCCAGCAGCTTAGAGGGCGGGGCATACGAGCAGTACTTC.

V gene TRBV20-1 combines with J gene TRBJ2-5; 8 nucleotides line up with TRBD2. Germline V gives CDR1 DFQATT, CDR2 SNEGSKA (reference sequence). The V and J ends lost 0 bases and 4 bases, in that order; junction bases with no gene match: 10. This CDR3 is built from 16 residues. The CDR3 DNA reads TGCAGTGCTAGAGATTGGAGCGGGAGAGTGGGAGAGACCCAGTACTTC. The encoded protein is CSARDWSGRVGETQYF.

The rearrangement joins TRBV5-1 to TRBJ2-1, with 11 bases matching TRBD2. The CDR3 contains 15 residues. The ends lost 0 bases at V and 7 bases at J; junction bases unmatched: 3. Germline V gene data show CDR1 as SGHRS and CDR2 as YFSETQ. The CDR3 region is CASSLVVAGGNEQFF. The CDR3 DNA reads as TGCGCCAGCAGCTTGGTAGTAGCGGGAGGGAATGAGCAGTTCTTC.

CDR3 protein: CASSKRQGWGREQYF. Here the CDR3 DNA reads TGTGCCAGCAGTAAACGACAGGGATGGGGGCGCGAGCAGTACTTC. The chain uses TRBV27 and TRBJ2-7; TRBD1 agrees at 7 bases. J gave up 6 bases and V 5 bases, and 13 bases lay outside the gene matches. The CDR3 is made up of 15 amino acids. Germline V gene sequence: CDR1 MNHEY, CDR2 SMNVEV (reference sequence).

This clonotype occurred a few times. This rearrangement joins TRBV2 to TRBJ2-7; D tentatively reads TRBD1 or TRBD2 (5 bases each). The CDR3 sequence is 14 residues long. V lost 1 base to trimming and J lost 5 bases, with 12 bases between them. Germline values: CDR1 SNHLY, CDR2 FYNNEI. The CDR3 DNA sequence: TGTGCCAGCAGTGAAGTCCAGGGACGGCACGAGCAGTACTTC. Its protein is CASSEVQGRHEQYF.

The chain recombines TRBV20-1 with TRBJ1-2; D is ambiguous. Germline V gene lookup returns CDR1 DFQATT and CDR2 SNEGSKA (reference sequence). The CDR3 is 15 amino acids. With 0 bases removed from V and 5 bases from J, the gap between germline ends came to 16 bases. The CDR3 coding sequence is TGCAGTGCTAGAGATTCGGCGGACGAGGGATATGGCTACACCTTC. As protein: CSARDSADEGYGYTF.

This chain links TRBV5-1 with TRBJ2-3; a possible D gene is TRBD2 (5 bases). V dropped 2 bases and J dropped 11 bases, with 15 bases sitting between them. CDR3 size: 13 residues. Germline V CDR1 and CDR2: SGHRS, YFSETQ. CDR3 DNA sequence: TGCGCCAGCAGCTTAAAGGAGCGGCTATGGCAGTATTTT. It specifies CASSLKERLWQYF.

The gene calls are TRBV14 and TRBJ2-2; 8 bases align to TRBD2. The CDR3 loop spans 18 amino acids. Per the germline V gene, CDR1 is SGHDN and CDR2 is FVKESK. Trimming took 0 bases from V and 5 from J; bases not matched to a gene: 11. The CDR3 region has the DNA TGTGCCAGCAGCCAAGATCCTCCCGGACTAGCTCGGACCGGGGAGCTGTTTTTT. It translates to CASSQDPPGLARTGELFF. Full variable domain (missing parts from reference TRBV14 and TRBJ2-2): EAGVTQFPSHSVIEKGQTVTLRCDPISGHDNLYWYRRVMGKEIKFLLHFVKESKQDESGMPNNRFLAERTGGTYSTLKVQPAELEDSGVYFCASSQDPPGLARTGELFFGEGSRLTVL.

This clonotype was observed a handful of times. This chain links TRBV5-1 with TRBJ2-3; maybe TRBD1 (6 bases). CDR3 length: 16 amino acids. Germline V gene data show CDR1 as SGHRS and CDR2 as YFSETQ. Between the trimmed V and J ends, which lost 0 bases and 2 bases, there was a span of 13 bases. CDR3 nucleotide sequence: TGCGCCAGCAGCTTGGTCCCGGGACAAAACACAGATACGCAGTATTTT. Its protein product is CASSLVPGQNTDTQYF.